The text below deals with one T cell receptor beta chain. This sample is drawn from a study of blood T cell repertoires in COVID-19. Study processing details: Nucleated cell number was recorded as an estimate derived from reference gene primer amplification. Some clones are missing from TCRdb's copy, which holds only in-frame ones; the method was immunoSEQ multiplex PCR. V, J and clone size were drawn from that table, and D and trimming were deduced from the DNA. The sample consists of 100,000 to 150,000 clones, approximately 91% of them appearing once. Trimming stripped 5 bases from V and 4 bases from J, with 15 bases between. The CDR3 sequence is 15 residues long. Per the germline V gene, CDR1 is LNHDA and CDR2 is SQIVND (reference sequence).

Specimen: peripheral blood. The receptor's source is a woman of 80 years or more with acute or convalescent COVID-19. V gene TRBV19 combines with J gene TRBJ2-1, with a possible D match to TRBD1 (5 bases). The CDR3 protein is CASSLQGTLYNEQFF. For the CDR3, the DNA is TGTGCCAGTAGTCTTCAGGGCACTTTATACAATGAGCAGTTCTTC.